The next 16 T cell receptor beta chains were all read from a single sample in a study of cytomegalovirus exposure and HLA in healthy donors. Vbeta (60) and Jbeta (13) primers were used in the PCR. Using immunoSEQ multiplex PCR, the repertoire was profiled, and TCRdb retains in-frame clones only, with some absent. The table counts 170,000 or so clones; approximately 2.3% lies in the top ten. Sequencing was performed on PBMCs. The receptor set was obtained from a young man in good health and CMV-seronegative.

Turning to this clone: At one end, the junction sequence differs from germline, possibly due to a read error. The chain joins TRBV18 to TRBJ1-1, with no clear D. CDR1 and CDR2 (germline): KGHSH, LQKENI. The CDR3 has 15 amino acids. The DNA of the CDR3 is TGTGCCAGCCCACCATCCGGGATGATGAACACTGAAGCTTTCTTT. Translation: CASPPSGMMNTEAFF.

Comment on this clone: Other DNA sequences in the same sample also yield this CDR3. This sequence joins TRBV7-2 and TRBJ2-3, with 10 positions matching TRBD2. Germline-derived CDR1 and CDR2 are SGHTA and FQGNSA. CDR3 size: 14 residues. V was clipped by 5 bases and J by 3 bases; unmatched bases: 2. Written as DNA, the CDR3 is TGTGCCAGCAGCCTGGGACTAGCGACAGATACGCAGTATTTT. Encoded protein: CASSLGLATDTQYF.

V gene TRBV5-1 combines with J gene TRBJ2-7; 8 nucleotides match TRBD2. The CDR3 totals 15 residues. V trimming: 6 bases; J trimming: 0 bases; junction bases outside the gene matches: 8. Looked up from germline, CDR1 is SGHRS and CDR2 is YFSETQ. The CDR3 DNA follows: TGCGCCAGCACCTGGGGTAGCGGGGTCTCCTACGAGCAGTACTTC. Residues: CASTWGSGVSYEQYF.

Remarks on this clone: The sample contains more than one DNA sequence encoding this CDR3. The J gene is TRBJ1-3, the V gene TRBV5-4, with D possibly TRBD1 on 6 matching bases. Germline lookup yields CDR1 SGHNT and CDR2 YYREEE (reference sequence). V lost 2 bases, J lost 2 bases, and 8 bases lay in between. The CDR3 spans 14 residues. The CDR3 spells CASSLQGAGNTIYF. In DNA form, the CDR3 reads TGTGCCAGCAGCTTACAGGGAGCTGGAAACACCATATATTTT.

Remarks on this clone: This sample also contains other DNA sequences that code for the same CDR3. The chain recombines TRBV11-2 with TRBJ1-4, with a weak D call TRBD1 (6 bases). The CDR3 has 13 amino acids. Per the germline V gene, CDR1 is SGHAT and CDR2 is FQNNGV. The V gene lost 5 bases and the J gene lost 8 bases, with 12 bases spanning the gap. In nucleotides, the CDR3 is TGTGCCAGCAGCCCACAGGGATACGAAAAACTGTTTTTT. Its translation: CASSPQGYEKLFF. Using reference TRBV11-2 and TRBJ1-4 for the parts outside the CDR3, the full variable domain is EAGVAQSPRYKIIEKRQSVAFWCNPISGHATLYWYQQILGQGPKLLIQFQNNGVVDDSQLPKDRFSAERLKGVDSTLKIQPAKLEDSAVYLCASSPQGYEKLFFGSGTQLSVL.

This chain uses TRBV5-1 with TRBJ2-1; D remains unclear. There are 13 residues in the CDR3. Germline V lookup: CDR1 SGHRS, CDR2 YFSETQ. Trimming shortened V by 2 bases and J by 5 bases, and 8 bases separated the two germline ends. The CDR3 DNA reads as TGCGCCAGCAGCTTCCTAATAGACAATGAGCAGTTCTTC. It yields the protein CASSFLIDNEQFF. Full variable domain (outside the CDR3, taken from reference TRBV5-1 and TRBJ2-1): KAGVTQTPRYLIKTRGQQVTLSCSPISGHRSVSWYQQTPGQGLQFLFEYFSETQRNKGNFPGRFSGRQFSNSRSEMNVSTLELGDSALYLCASSFLIDNEQFFGPGTRLTVL.

This chain connects TRBV13 to TRBJ2-1; 13 bases agree with TRBD2. The CDR3 consists of 15 residues. V was clipped by 5 bases and J by 9 bases; unmatched bases: 7. Germline lookup yields CDR1 PRHDT and CDR2 FYEKMQ (reference sequence). CDR3 sequence (DNA): TGTGCCAGCAGCCACTGGACTAGCGGGAGTCTTGAGCAGTTCTTC. Amino acids: CASSHWTSGSLEQFF.

The V gene is TRBV28, the J gene TRBJ2-5; the match to TRBD1 covers 9 bases. V lost 1 base to trimming and J lost 4 bases; unmatched junction nucleotides: 7. Per the germline V gene, CDR1 is MDHEN and CDR2 is SYDVKM. The CDR3 length is 16 residues. The CDR3 DNA reads TGTGCCAGCAGTTTATTAACCGGACAGGGGAGAGAGACCCAGTACTTC. Amino acids: CASSLLTGQGRETQYF.

Turning to this clone: The conserved phenylalanine or tryptophan is not found at the CDR3 terminus, so this likely reflects a read error. The rearrangement uses TRBV6-5 and TRBJ2-7, with a tentative D call TRBD2 (6 bases). Trimming pared 1 base from V and 0 bases from J, leaving 7 bases between. The CDR3 is 14 amino acids. CDR1 and CDR2 from the germline V gene are MNHEY and SVGAGI. CDR3 in amino acids: CASSYYGSSYEQYL. The CDR3, as DNA: TGTGCCAGCAGTTACTACGGGAGCTCCTACGAGCAGTACCTC.

The chain uses TRBV5-5 and TRBJ2-1; 8 positions agree with TRBD1. The J segment lost 5 bases and the V segment lost 7 bases, leaving 8 bases of the junction unmatched. CDR3 length equals 14 residues. Germline lookup yields CDR1 SGHKS and CDR2 YYEKEE (reference sequence). The CDR3 coding sequence is TGTGCCAGCTTGGGGACAGGTTCTCACAATGAGCAGTTCTTC. Its translation is CASLGTGSHNEQFF.

The chain joins TRBV14 to TRBJ2-2; D gene unclear. Trimming removed 0 bases from V and 7 bases from J, with 3 bases in between. Germline lookup yields CDR1 SGHDN and CDR2 FVKESK. The CDR3 runs 12 residues. The CDR3 DNA is TGTGCCAGCAGCCAAGATCACGGGGAGCTGTTTTTT. It codes for CASSQDHGELFF.

CDR3 in DNA: TGTGCCAGCAGGCCTAGCGGGAGGACCTACGAGCAGTACTTC. Residues: CASRPSGRTYEQYF. The chain joins TRBV2 to TRBJ2-7; 11 bases line up with TRBD2. Trimming cost V 6 bases and J 2 bases; bases outside gene matches: 3. Germline V gene data show CDR1 as SNHLY and CDR2 as FYNNEI. This CDR3 has 14 amino acids.

This chain joins TRBV28 and TRBJ2-7; 10 nucleotides align to TRBD1. CDR1 MDHEN and CDR2 SYDVKM come from the germline V gene. The V and J ends lost 5 bases and 0 bases, in that order; junction bases with no gene match: 4. The CDR3 covers 15 residues. The CDR3, as DNA: TGTGCCAGCAGTCTCTGGACAGGGGGCTCCTACGAGCAGTACTTC. It codes for CASSLWTGGSYEQYF. The full variable domain, rest sourced from reference TRBV28 and TRBJ2-7, is DVKVTQSSRYLVKRTGEKVFLECVQDMDHENMFWYRQDPGLGLRLIYFSYDVKMKEKGDIPEGYSVSREKKERFSLILESASTNQTSMYLCASSLWTGGSYEQYFGPGTRLTVT.

The gene calls are TRBV28 and TRBJ2-3; 8 nucleotides line up with TRBD1. Per germline, CDR1 MDHEN and CDR2 SYDVKM. The length of the CDR3 is 14 residues. With V trimmed by 9 bases and J by 0 bases, 5 bases remained unmatched. CDR3: CASWDRSSTDTQYF. In DNA form, the CDR3 reads TGTGCCAGTTGGGACAGGTCTAGCACAGATACGCAGTATTTT.

The J gene is TRBJ1-3, the V gene TRBV28; D may be TRBD1 (6 bases). CDR1 and CDR2 (germline): MDHEN, SYDVKM. There are 18 residues in the CDR3. The ends were cut back, 5 bases at V and 0 bases at J, with 20 bases in the middle. The CDR3 DNA is TGTGCCAGCAGTATTATAGGGGGAGGGCCTTACTCTGGAAACACCATATATTTT. Translation: CASSIIGGGPYSGNTIYF. Full variable domain (outside the CDR3, taken from reference TRBV28 and TRBJ1-3): DVKVTQSSRYLVKRTGEKVFLECVQDMDHENMFWYRQDPGLGLRLIYFSYDVKMKEKGDIPEGYSVSREKKERFSLILESASTNQTSMYLCASSIIGGGPYSGNTIYFGEGSWLTVV.

The V and J genes are TRBV2 and TRBJ2-5; no firm D call. Deletions cut 4 bases from V and 4 bases from J, with 10 bases between. The CDR3 sequence is 13 residues long. In germline, CDR1 is SNHLY, CDR2 FYNNEI. Here the CDR3 reads CASSAIFRETQYF. The CDR3 nucleotides read TGTGCCAGCAGTGCTATCTTCCGAGAGACCCAGTACTTC.